Described below is a single T cell receptor (beta chain) sequence and its context. Its specificity is unknown. Sequencing used immunoSEQ multiplex PCR; TCRdb keeps in-frame clones, though not all of them. The sample contains about 85,000 clones, 86% of which appear only once. This sample is part of a study of radiotherapy plus CTLA-4 blockade in lung cancer. Study background: Objective responses were recorded in around a sixth of patients, with disease control recorded in 25% to 35%.

Findings and limits, study-wide: After treatment with radiotherapy plus ipilimumab, TCR clones that came from the tumor expanded in blood.

Chemo-refractory metastatic non-small-cell lung cancer patients were treated with focal radiation plus CTLA-4 blockade with ipilimumab. The clonotype originates from a human donor with non-small cell lung cancer who had a partial response to radiotherapy plus ipilimumab. Here the sequenced sample was peripheral blood, taken from a patient treated with radiotherapy plus ipilimumab.

The CDR3 bases are TGTGCCTGGAGTGCAGGGGCTGGCTACACCTTC. Its translation: CAWSAGAGYTF. V gene TRBV30 combines with J gene TRBJ1-2; D is perhaps TRBD1 (6 bases). V was pared by 1 base and J by 7 bases, with 7 bases between. This CDR3 region has 11 residues. Per the germline V gene, CDR1 is GTSNPN and CDR2 is SVGIG (reference sequence).